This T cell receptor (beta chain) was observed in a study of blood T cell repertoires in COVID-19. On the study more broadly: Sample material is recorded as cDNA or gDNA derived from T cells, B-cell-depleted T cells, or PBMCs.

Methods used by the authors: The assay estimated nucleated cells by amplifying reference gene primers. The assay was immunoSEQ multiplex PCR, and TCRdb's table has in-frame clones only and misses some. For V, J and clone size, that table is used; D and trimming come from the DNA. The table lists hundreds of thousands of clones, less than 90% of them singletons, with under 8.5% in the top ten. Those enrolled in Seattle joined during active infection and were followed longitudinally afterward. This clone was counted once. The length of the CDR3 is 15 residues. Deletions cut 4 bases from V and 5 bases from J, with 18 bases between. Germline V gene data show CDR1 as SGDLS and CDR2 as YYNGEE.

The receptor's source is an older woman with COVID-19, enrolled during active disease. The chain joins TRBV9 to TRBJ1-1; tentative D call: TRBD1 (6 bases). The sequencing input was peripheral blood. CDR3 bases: TGTGCCAGCAGCCCCGGGGATGGGGGGGCAACTGAAGCTTTCTTT. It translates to CASSPGDGGATEAFF.